The 10 T cell receptor beta chains given below trace back to one sample, sequenced in a study of T cells after yellow fever vaccination. In TCRdb, the 5' RACE reads were re-called with MiXCR into one record per CDR3 protein. Of under 600,000 distinct CDR3 sequences in the sample, roughly 22% were seen once. This specimen was PBMCs, taken approximately 22 days after the first yellow fever vaccination. The source of these receptors is a young man who received the YFV17D yellow fever vaccine.

The chain uses TRBV24-1 and TRBJ2-3; possible D gene TRBD1, 5 bases. This CDR3 spans 16 amino acids. Per germline, CDR1 KGHDR and CDR2 SFDVKD. Trimming stripped 0 bases from V and 4 bases from J, with 13 bases between. The CDR3 sequence: CATSDLGSEGADTQYF. CDR3 sequence (DNA): TGTGCCACCAGTGATTTGGGGTCCGAAGGGGCAGATACGCAGTATTTT.

On this clonotype itself: Mismatch with germline at one junction end may stem from a read error. The chain joins TRBV4-2 to TRBJ1-6; D is possibly TRBD1 (5 bases). The CDR3 is 12 residues long. CDR1 LGHNA and CDR2 YNFKEQ come from the germline V gene. CDR3 nucleotide sequence: TGTGCCAGCAGCCAAGAGGGACGGGTCCTAGGCTTT. It translates to CASSQEGRVLGF.

The V call is TRBV2, the J call TRBJ2-3, with 9 bases that match TRBD1. The germline V gene has CDR1 SNHLY and CDR2 FYNNEI. The CDR3 has 16 amino acids. The V segment lost 6 bases and the J segment 3 bases; nucleotides outside the gene matches: 10. CDR3 in amino acids: CASRLQGALRTDTQYF. As DNA, the CDR3 is TGTGCCAGCAGGTTACAGGGGGCATTGAGGACAGATACGCAGTATTTT.

CDR3 coding DNA: TGCAGCGTAGGCGGGGGGAACAATCAGCCCCAGCATTTT. This sequence encodes CSVGGGNNQPQHF. V gene TRBV29-1 combines with J gene TRBJ1-5, with D perhaps TRBD1 (5 bases). The CDR3 covers 13 residues. CDR1 SQVTM and CDR2 ANQGSEA come from the germline V gene. V gave up 6 bases and J gave up 3 bases, with 12 bases separating them.

This chain uses TRBV20-1 with TRBJ1-3; no clear D gene. Trimming removed 3 bases from V and 0 bases from J, with 6 bases in between. The CDR3 runs 13 residues. The germline gives CDR1 DFQATT, CDR2 SNEGSKA (reference sequence). The CDR3 DNA reads TGCAGTGCTAGGACGAGCTCTGGAAACACCATATATTTT. Its protein is CSARTSSGNTIYF.

The CDR3 coding sequence is TGTGCCAGCAGCTTAGAGACTAGCGGGACCTACGAGCAGTACTTC. This encodes CASSLETSGTYEQYF. This rearrangement joins TRBV7-2 to TRBJ2-7, with 11 bases identical to TRBD2. This CDR3 spans 15 amino acids. CDR1 and CDR2 (germline): SGHTA, FQGNSA. V lost 1 base, J lost 2 bases, and 1 base stayed unmatched.

The chain has TRBV7-8 and TRBJ2-1; D possibly corresponds to TRBD1 (6 bases). Trimming removed 1 base at V and 9 bases at J, with 19 bases between. This CDR3 has 16 residues. CDR1 is SGHVS, CDR2 FQNEAQ, per germline. In nucleotides, the CDR3 is TGTGCCAGCAGCTTAGTGGCGCAGGGGCGGGTGGGTGAGCAGTTCTTC. The encoded protein is CASSLVAQGRVGEQFF.

This clonotype turned up a few times. The genes are TRBV3-1 and TRBJ2-3; possible D gene TRBD2, 5 bases. The CDR3 length is 15 residues. Trimming took 6 bases from V and 0 from J, leaving 13 bases between them. Germline V gives CDR1 LGHDT, CDR2 YNNKEL (reference sequence). CDR3: CASSLTMTSTDTQYF. In DNA, the CDR3 is TGTGCCAGCAGTCTGACTATGACTAGCACAGATACGCAGTATTTT.

This clonotype showed up just a few times. This chain links TRBV10-3 with TRBJ2-1; maybe TRBD2 (6 bases). There are 13 residues in the CDR3. Trimming shortened V by 4 bases and J by 5 bases, and 9 bases separated the two germline ends. The germline gives CDR1 ENHRY, CDR2 SYGVKD. CDR3 protein: CAISGRGDNEQFF. The CDR3 DNA reads as TGTGCCATCAGTGGGAGGGGAGACAATGAGCAGTTCTTC.

This clonotype was seen only a few times. CDR3 amino acids: CSARDPMGGNEQFF. CDR3 in DNA: TGCAGTGCTAGAGATCCCATGGGGGGCAATGAGCAGTTCTTC. This chain joins TRBV20-1 and TRBJ2-1; tentative D call: TRBD2 (6 bases). The CDR3 has 14 amino acids. The V gene lost 0 bases and the J gene lost 6 bases, with 12 bases spanning the gap. Germline lookup yields CDR1 DFQATT and CDR2 SNEGSKA (reference sequence).